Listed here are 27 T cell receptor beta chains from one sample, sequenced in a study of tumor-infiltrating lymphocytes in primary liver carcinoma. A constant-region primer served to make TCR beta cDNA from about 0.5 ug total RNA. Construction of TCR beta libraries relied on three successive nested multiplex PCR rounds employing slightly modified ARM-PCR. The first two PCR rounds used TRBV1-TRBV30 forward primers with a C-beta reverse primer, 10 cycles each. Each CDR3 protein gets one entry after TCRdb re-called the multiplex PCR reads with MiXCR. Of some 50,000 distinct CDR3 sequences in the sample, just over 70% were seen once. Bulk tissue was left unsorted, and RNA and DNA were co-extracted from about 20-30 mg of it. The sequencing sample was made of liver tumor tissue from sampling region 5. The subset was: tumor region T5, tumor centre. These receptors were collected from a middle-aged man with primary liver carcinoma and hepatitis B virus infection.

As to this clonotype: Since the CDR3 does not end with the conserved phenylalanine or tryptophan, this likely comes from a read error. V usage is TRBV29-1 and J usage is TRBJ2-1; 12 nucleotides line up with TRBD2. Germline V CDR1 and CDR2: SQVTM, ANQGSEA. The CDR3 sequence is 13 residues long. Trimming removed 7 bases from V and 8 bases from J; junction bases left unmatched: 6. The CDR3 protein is CSGRTSGKDEQFS. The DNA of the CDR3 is TGCAGCGGTCGGACTAGCGGGAAGGATGAGCAGTTCTCC.

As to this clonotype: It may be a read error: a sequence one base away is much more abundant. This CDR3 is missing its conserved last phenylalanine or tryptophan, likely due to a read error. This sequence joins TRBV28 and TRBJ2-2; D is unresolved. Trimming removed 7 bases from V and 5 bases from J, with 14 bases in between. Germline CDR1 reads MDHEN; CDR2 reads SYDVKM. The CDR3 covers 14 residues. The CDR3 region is CASMAADLTGELFL. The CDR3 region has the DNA TGTGCCAGCATGGCAGCTGACTTGACCGGGGAGCTGTTTTTA.

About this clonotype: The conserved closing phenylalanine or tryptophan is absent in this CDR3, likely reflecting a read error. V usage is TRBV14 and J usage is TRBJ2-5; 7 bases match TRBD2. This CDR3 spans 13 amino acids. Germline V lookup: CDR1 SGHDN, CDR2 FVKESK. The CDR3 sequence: CDSSQVPSGTQYL. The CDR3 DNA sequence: TGTGACAGCAGCCAAGTCCCTAGCGGGACCCAGTACTTG.

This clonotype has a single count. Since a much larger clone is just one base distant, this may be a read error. CDR3 sequence (DNA): TGTGCCAGCGGCCAAGACAGCTCCTACGAGCGGTACTTC. As protein: CASGQDSSYERYF. The V call is TRBV14, the J call TRBJ2-7; possible D gene TRBD1, 5 bases. CDR1 and CDR2 from the germline V gene are SGHDN and FVKESK. This CDR3 has 13 residues.

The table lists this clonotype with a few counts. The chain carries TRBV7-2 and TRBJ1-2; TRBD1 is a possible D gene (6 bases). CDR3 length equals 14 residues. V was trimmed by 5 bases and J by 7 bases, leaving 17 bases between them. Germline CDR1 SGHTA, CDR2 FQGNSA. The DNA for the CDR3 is TGTGCCAGCAGCCTATGGGACAAGGATTTTGGCTACACCTTC. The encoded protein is CASSLWDKDFGYTF. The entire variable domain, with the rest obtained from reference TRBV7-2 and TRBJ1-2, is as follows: GAGVSQSPSNKVTEKGKDVELRCDPISGHTALYWYRQSLGQGLEFLIYFQGNSAPDKSGLPSDRFSAERTGGSVSTLTIQRTQQEDSAVYLCASSLWDKDFGYTFGSGTRLTVV.

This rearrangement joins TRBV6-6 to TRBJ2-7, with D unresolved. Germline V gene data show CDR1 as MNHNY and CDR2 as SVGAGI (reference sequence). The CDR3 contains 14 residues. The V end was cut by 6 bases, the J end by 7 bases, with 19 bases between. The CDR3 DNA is TGTGCCAGCAGACATAGGGCCCATGCCCGGGAGCAGTACTTC. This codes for CASRHRAHAREQYF.

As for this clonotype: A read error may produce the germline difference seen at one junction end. The CDR3 sequence is CSSSSQGPAYPGELFF. In DNA form, the CDR3 reads TGTTCCAGCAGTTCACAGGGACCCGCTTACCCCGGGGAGTTGTTTTTT. The chain links TRBV7-9 to TRBJ2-2, with D possibly TRBD1 on 6 matching bases. Germline V gene sequence: CDR1 SEHNR, CDR2 FQNEAQ (reference sequence). The CDR3 loop spans 16 amino acids.

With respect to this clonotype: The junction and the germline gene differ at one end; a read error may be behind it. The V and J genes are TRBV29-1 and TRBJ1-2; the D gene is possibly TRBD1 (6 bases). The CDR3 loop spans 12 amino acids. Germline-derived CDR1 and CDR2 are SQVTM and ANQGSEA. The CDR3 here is CSVADSFYDYSF. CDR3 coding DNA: TGCAGCGTCGCGGACAGCTTCTATGACTACAGCTTC.

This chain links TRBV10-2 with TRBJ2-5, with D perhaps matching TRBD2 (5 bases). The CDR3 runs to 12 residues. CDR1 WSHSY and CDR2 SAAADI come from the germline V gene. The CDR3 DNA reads TGCGTCATCGGGAATCCGAGCTGGACCCAGTACTTC. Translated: CVIGNPSWTQYF.

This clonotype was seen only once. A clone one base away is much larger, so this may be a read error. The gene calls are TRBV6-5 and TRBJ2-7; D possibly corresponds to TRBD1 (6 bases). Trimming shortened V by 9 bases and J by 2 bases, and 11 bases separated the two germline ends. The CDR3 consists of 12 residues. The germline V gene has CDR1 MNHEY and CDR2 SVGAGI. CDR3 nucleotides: TGTGCCAGGAACTCAGGGGCCTACGAGCAGTACTTC. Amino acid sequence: CARNSGAYEQYF.

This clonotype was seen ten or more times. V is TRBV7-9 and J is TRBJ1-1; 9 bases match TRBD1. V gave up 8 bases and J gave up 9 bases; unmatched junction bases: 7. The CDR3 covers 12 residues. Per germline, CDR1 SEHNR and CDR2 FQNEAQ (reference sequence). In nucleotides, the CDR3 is TGTGCCAGCGGCACAGGGGGCTTCCAAGCTTTCTTT. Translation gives CASGTGGFQAFF.

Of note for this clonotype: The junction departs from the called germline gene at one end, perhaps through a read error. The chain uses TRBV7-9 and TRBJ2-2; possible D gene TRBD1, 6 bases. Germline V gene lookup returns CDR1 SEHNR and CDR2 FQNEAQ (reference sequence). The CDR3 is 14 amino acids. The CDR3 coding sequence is TGTGCCAGCAGTTTAGGGACAAACGCCGGGGAGCTGTTTTTT. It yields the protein CASSLGTNAGELFF.

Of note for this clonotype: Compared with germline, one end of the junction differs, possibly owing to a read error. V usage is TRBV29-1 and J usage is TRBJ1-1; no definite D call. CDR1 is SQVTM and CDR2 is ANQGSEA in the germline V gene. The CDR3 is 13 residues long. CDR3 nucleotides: TGCGGCGTTGTAATCCGGAGTTACACTGAAGCTTTCTTT. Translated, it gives CGVVIRSYTEAFF.

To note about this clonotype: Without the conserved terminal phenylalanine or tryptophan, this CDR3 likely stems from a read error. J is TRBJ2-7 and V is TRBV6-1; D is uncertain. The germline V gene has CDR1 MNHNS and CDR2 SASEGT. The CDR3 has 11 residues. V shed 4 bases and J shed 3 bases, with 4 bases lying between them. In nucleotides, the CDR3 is TGTGCCAGCAGTGTCCACTACGAGCAGTACTTA. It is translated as CASSVHYEQYL.

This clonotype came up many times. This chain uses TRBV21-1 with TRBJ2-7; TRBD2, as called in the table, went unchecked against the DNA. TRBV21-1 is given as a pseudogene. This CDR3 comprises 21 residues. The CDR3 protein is CASSKVVYEGTSGSPNYEQYF. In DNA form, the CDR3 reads TGTGCCAGCAGCAAAGTGGTCTATGAGGGGACTAGCGGGAGTCCTAACTACGAGCAGTACTTC.

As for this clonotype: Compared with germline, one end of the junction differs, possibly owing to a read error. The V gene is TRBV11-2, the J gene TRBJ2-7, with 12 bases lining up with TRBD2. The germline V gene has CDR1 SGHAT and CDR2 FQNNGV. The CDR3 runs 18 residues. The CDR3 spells CASNLSVGLAGWGYEQYF. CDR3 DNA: TGTGCCAGCAACTTATCCGTTGGACTAGCGGGATGGGGATACGAGCAGTACTTC.

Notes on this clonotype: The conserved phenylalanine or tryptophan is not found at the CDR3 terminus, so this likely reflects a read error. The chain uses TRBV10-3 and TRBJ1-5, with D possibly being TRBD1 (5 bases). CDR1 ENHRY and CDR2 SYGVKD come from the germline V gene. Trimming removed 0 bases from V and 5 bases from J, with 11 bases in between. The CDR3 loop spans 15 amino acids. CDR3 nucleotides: TGTGCCATCAGTGAGTCGGAAGGGGCAGATCAGCCCCAGCATTAT. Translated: CAISESEGADQPQHY.

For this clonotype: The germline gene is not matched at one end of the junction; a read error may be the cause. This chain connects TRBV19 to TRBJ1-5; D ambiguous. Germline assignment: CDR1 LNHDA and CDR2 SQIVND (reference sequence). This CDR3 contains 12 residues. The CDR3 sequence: CASSMAHQPQDF. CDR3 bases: TGTGCCAGTAGTATGGCGCATCAGCCCCAGGACTTT. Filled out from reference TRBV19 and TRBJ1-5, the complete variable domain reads DGGITQSPKYLFRKEGQNVTLSCEQNLNHDAMYWYRQDPGQGLRLIYYSQIVNDFQKGDIAEGYSVSREKKESFPLTVTSAQKNPTAFYLCASSMAHQPQDFGDGTRLSIL.

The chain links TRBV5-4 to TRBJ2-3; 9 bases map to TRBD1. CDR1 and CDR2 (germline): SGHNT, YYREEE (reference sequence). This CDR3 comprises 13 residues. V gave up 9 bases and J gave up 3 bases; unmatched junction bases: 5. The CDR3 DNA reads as TGTGCCATCGGGGACAGGGCTACAGATACGCAGTATTTT. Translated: CAIGDRATDTQYF.

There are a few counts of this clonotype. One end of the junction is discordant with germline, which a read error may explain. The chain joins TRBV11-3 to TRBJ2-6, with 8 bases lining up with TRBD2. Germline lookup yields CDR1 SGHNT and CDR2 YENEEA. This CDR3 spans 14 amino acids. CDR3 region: CASSDRAGANVPTF. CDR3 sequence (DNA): TGTGCCAGCAGCGACAGAGCGGGGGCCAACGTCCCGACTTTC.

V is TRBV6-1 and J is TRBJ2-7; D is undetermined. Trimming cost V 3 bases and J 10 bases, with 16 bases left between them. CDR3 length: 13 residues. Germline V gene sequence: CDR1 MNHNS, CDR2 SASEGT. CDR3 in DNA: TGTGCCAGCAGTGAGTGGGTTTCCTATGATCAGTACTTC. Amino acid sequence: CASSEWVSYDQYF.

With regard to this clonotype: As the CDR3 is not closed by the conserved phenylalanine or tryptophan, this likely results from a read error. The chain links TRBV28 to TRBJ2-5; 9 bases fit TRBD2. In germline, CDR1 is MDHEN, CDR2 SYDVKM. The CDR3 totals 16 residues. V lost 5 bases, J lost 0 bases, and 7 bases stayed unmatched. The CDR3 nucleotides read TGTGCCAGCAGTACTCGATTAGCGGGGGACCAAGAGACCCAGTACTCC. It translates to CASSTRLAGDQETQYS.

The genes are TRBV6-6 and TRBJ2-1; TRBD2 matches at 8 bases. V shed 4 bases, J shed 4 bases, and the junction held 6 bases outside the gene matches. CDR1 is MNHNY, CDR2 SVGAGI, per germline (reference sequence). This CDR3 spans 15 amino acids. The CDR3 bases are TGTGCCAGCAGTTTCGGTAGCGGGGATTACAATGAGCAGTTCTTC. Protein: CASSFGSGDYNEQFF.

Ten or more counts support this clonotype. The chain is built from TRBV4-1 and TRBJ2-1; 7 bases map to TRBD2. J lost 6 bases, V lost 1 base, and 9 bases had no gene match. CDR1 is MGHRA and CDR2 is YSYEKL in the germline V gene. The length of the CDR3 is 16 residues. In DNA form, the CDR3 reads TGCGCCAGCAGCCAAGTCTTCCCGGGGGGTGGCAATGAGCAGTTCTTC. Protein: CASSQVFPGGGNEQFF.

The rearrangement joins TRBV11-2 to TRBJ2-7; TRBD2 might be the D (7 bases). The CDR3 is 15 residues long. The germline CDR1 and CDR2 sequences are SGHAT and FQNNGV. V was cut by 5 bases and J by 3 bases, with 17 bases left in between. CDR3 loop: CASSQHLGGGYEQYF. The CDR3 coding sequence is TGTGCCAGCAGCCAGCATTTGGGAGGGGGCTACGAGCAGTACTTC.

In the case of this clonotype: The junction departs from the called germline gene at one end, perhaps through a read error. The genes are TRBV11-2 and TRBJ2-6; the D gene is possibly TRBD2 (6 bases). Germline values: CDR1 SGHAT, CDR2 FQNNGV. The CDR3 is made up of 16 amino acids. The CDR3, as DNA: TGTGCCAGCAGCTTATCGCGGGGAAGAGGGGCCACCATCCTGAATTTC. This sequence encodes CASSLSRGRGATILNF.

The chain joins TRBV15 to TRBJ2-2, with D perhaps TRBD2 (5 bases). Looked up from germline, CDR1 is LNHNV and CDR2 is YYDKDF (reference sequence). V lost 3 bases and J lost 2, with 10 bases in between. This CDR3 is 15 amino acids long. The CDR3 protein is CATSRDCKNTGELFF. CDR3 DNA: TGTGCCACCAGCAGGGACTGCAAAAACACCGGGGAGCTGTTTTTT.